The T cell receptor (beta chain) described here comes from a study of T cells in Graves' hyperthyroidism and ophthalmopathy. Germline V gene lookup returns CDR1 DFQATT and CDR2 SNEGSKA (reference sequence). Trimming took off 3 bases at V and 1 base at J, with 15 bases between the two ends. This CDR3 has 15 amino acids. Only a few counts were recorded for this clonotype. RNA transcripts served as the template for amplifying TCR beta CDR3 regions. Carried out on the TCR CDR3, a first-round RT-PCR used the HTBI primer set. One entry per CDR3 protein results from TCRdb running MiXCR on the multiplex PCR reads. The table includes roughly 800,000 distinct CDR3 sequences, roughly 40% detected once.

Material: blood. The chain uses TRBV20-1 and TRBJ2-5, with D possibly matching TRBD2 (5 bases). The sequence was collected from a man younger than 30 with Graves' hyperthyroidism. CDR3 protein: CSARDGREVQETQYF. DNA for the CDR3: TGCAGTGCTAGGGATGGGAGAGAGGTCCAAGAGACCCAGTACTTC.